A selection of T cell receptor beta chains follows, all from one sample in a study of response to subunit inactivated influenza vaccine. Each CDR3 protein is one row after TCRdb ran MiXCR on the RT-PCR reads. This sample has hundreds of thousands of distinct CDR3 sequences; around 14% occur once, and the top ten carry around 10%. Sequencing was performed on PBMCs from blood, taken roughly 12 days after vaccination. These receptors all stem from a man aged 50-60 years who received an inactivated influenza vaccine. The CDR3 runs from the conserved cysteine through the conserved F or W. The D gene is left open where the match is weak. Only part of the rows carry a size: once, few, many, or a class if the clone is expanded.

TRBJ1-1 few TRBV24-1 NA TGTGCCACCAGAAAGAACACTGAAGCTTTCTTT CATRKNTEAFF
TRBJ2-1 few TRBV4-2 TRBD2 TGTGCCAGCAGCCAAGAAGGGACTAGCGTCTACAATGAGCAGTTCTTC CASSQEGTSVYNEQFF
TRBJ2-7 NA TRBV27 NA TGTGCCAGCAGCCAGCGGCCACAACGGGCCTACGAGCAGTACTTC CASSQRPQRAYEQYF
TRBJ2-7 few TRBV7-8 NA TGTGCCAGCAGCTGGGCCAGCCAGGGGGAGCAGTACTTC CASSWASQGEQYF
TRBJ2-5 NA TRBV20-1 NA TGCAGTGCTAGTGGCAGCTACCAAGAGACCCAGTACTTC CSASGSYQETQYF
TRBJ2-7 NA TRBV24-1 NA TGTGCCACCAGTGATCGTAGCCAGGGCGAGCAGTACTTC CATSDRSQGEQYF
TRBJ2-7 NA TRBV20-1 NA TGCAGTGCTCGCCGGACAGCTATGGGCGAGCCGTACTTC CSARRTAMGEPYF
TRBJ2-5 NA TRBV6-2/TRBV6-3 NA TGTGCCAGCAGTTACGTTCAGGACCAAGAGACCCAGAACTTC CASSYVQDQETQNF
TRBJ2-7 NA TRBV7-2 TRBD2 TGTGCCAGCAGCTTAAGGACTAGCGGGGTAGGCGAGCAGTACTTC CASSLRTSGVGEQYF
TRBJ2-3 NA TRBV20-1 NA TGCAGTGCTAGAGTGGGGGGAGGGGGAGATACGCAGTATTTT CSARVGGGGDTQYF
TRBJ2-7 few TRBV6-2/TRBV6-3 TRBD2 TGTGCCAGCAGTTACGGAAGAACTAGCGCTCTGGGCGAGCAGTACTTC CASSYGRTSALGEQYF
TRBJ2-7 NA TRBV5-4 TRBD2 TGTGCCAGCAGCTTGGGCGGGAGTCTGAACGAGCAGTACTTC CASSLGGSLNEQYF
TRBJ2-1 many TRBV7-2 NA TGTGCCAGCAGCTCGATTAGCGTTAGGAAGTTCTTC CASSSISVRKFF
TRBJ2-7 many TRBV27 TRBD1 TGTGCCAGCAGTTTATGGACAGGGGCCTACGAGCAGTACTTC CASSLWTGAYEQYF
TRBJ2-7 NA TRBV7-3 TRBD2 TGTGCCAGCAGCCTACAACCAGCGGGAACCTACGAGCAGTACTTC CASSLQPAGTYEQYF
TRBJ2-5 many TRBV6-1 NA TGTGCCAGCAGTCGCCTACAGGGGAGGGGGCAAGAGACCCAGTACTTC CASSRLQGRGQETQYF
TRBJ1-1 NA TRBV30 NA TGTGCCTGGAGTGTACTGGGACTCCAAGGCACTGAAGCTTTCTTT CAWSVLGLQGTEAFF
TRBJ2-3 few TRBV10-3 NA TGTGCCATCAGTGGAGGTGGGACTAGCACAGATACGCAGTATTTT CAISGGGTSTDTQYF
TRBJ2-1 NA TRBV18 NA TGTGCCAGCTCACGGGGTAGCGAGAGCTCCTACACTGAGCAGTTCTTC CASSRGSESSYTEQFF
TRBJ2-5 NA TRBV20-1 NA TGCAGTGCTAGAAGCCGACAGCCCGGAGGGGAGACCCAGTACTTC CSARSRQPGGETQYF
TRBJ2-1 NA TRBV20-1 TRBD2 TGCAGTGCCCCGACTAGCGGGAGTTTGGGTGAGCAGTTCTTC CSAPTSGSLGEQFF
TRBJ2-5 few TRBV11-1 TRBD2 TGTGCCAGCAGCTTTTTTCCTAGCGGAGGGTTGGATTTGGAGACCCAGTACTTC CASSFFPSGGLDLETQYF
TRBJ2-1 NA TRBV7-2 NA TGTGCCAGCAGCTTAGCGTCGGCAGGGTGGTCGAATGAGCAGTTCTTC CASSLASAGWSNEQFF
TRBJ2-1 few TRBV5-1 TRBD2 TGCGCCAGCAGCTTGGCTACGGCTAGCGGGAGGCCCTACAATGAGCAGTTCTTC CASSLATASGRPYNEQFF
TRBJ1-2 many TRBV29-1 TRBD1 TGCAGCGTTGAACGACAGGGCTATGGCTACACCTTC CSVERQGYGYTF
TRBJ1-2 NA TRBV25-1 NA TGTGCCAGCAGTGAAGTCAAGGATGGCTACACCTTC CASSEVKDGYTF
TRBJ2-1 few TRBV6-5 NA TGTGCCAGCAGTTACGAGCTGGGGAGGCCCCTGACCTACAATGAGCAGTTCTTC CASSYELGRPLTYNEQFF
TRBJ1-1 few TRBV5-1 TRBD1 TGCGCCACCGAAGAGGGACAGGGGAACACTGAAGCTTTCTTT CATEEGQGNTEAFF
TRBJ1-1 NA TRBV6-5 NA TGTGCCAGCAGTTATCGACAAAGACCCACTATGAACACTGAAGCTTTCTTT CASSYRQRPTMNTEAFF
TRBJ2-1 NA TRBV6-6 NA TGTGCCAGCGGGGAGTTTGCGTGGGAGCAGTTCTTC CASGEFAWEQFF
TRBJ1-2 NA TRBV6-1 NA TGTGCCAGCAGTGAACAGCCGACAGAAACTTATGGCTACACCTTC CASSEQPTETYGYTF
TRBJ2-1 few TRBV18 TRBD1 TGTGCCAGCTCACACCAAACAGGGGCCCTCTACAATGAGCAGTTCTTC CASSHQTGALYNEQFF
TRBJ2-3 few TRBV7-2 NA TGTGCCAGCAGCTTGGAGGGAGGTAGCACAGATACGCAGTATTTT CASSLEGGSTDTQYF
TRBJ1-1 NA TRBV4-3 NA TGCGCCAGCAGCCAGGCCGCCACGAACACTGAAGCTTTCTTT CASSQAATNTEAFF
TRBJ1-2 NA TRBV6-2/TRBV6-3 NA TGTGCCAGCAGCAACAGGAGACCCTACGGCTACACCTTC CASSNRRPYGYTF
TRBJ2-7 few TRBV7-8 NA TGTGCCAGCAGCCTATTGCCCTACCAGGGGAGGTACGAGCAGTACTTC CASSLLPYQGRYEQYF
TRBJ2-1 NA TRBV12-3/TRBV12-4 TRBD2 TGTGCCAGCAGTTGGACTAGCGGGAGTTATGAGCAGTTCTTC CASSWTSGSYEQFF
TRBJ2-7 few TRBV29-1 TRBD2 TGCAGCGCCAAAGTAGCGGGACTAGCCTACGAGCAGTACTTC CSAKVAGLAYEQYF
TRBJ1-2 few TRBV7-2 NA TGTGCCAGCAGCTCGGACAGATATGGCTACACCTTC CASSSDRYGYTF
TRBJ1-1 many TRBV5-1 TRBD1 TGCGCCAGCAGCCAAGGGGGCGGAGGTGAAGCTTTCTTT CASSQGGGGEAFF
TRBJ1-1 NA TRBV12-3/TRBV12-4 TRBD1 TGTGCCAGCAGTCTAGGACAGGCGGTCACTGAAGCTTTCTTT CASSLGQAVTEAFF
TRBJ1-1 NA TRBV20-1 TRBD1 TGCAGTGCTAAAGTGACAGGGATCGACACTGAAGCTTTCTTT CSAKVTGIDTEAFF
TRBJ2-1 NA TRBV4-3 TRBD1 TGCGCCAGCAGCCCTGGGACAGCCCCGCTTGAGAATGAGCAGTTCTTC CASSPGTAPLENEQFF
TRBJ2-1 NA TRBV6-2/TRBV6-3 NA TGTGCCAGCAGTTACTCGAAAAACTATCAAAACAATGAGCAGTTCTTC CASSYSKNYQNNEQFF
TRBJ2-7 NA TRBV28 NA TGTGCCAGCTCGAAGCATGGCGAGCAGTACTTC CASSKHGEQYF
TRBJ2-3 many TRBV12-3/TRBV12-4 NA TGTGCCAGCAGCCTACTGACCACAGATACGCAGTATTTT CASSLLTTDTQYF
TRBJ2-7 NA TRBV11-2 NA TGTGCCAGCAGCTTACTGATCGGCTCCTACGAGCAGTACTTC CASSLLIGSYEQYF
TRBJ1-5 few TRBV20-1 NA TGCAGTGCTAGAGATGGTCCGGGGCAGCCCCAGCATTTT CSARDGPGQPQHF
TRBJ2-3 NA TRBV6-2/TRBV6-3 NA TGTGCCAGCAGTTCCCTCCGGGACGTCGCCCCAACGGCAGATACGCAGTATTTT CASSSLRDVAPTADTQYF
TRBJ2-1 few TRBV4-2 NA TGTGCCAGCAGCCAAGGGCAGGGGTTCAATGAGCAGTTCTTC CASSQGQGFNEQFF